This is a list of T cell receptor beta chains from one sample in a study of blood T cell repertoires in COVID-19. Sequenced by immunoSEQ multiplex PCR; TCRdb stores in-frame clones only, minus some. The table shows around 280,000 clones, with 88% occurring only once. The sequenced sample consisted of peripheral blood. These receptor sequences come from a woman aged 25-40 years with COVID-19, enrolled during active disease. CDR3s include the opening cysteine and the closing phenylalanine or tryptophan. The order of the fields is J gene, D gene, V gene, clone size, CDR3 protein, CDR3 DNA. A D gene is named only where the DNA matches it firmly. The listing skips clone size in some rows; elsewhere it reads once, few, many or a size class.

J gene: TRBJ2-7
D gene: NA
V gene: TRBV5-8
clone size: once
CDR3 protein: CASSGRRLPEQYF
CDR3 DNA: TGTGCCAGCAGCGGGAGGAGGCTACCCGAGCAGTACTTC

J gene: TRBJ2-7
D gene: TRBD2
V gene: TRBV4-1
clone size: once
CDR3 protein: CASRAGGTYEQYF
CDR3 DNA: TGCGCCAGCAGGGCGGGGGGGACCTACGAGCAGTACTTC

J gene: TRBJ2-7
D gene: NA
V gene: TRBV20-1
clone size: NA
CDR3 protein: CSVGREQYF
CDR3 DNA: TGCAGTGTGGGGAGAGAGCAGTACTTC

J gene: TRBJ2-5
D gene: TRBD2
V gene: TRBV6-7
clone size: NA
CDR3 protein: CASSPGALAGGQRETQYF
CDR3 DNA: TGTGCCAGCAGTCCCGGGGCCCTAGCGGGAGGGCAAAGGGAGACCCAGTACTTC

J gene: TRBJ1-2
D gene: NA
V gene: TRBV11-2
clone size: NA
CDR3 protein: CASTPGGGANYGYTF
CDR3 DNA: TGTGCCAGCACCCCAGGTGGGGGCGCGAACTATGGCTACACCTTC

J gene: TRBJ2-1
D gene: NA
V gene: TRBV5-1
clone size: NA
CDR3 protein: CASSRDITYNEQFF
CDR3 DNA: TGCGCCAGCAGTCGGGATATCACCTACAATGAGCAGTTCTTC

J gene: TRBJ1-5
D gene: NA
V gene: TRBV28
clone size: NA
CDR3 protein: CASSPRYRSNQPQHF
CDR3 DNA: TGTGCCAGCAGCCCCAGGTACAGAAGCAATCAGCCCCAGCATTTT

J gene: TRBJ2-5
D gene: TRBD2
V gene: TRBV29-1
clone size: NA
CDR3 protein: CSVDLGWTSGKSQETQYF
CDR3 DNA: TGCAGCGTAGATCTGGGATGGACTAGCGGGAAGAGCCAAGAGACCCAGTACTTC

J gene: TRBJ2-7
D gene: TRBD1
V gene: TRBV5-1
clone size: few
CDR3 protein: CASSADRGQAYEQYF
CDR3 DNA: TGCGCCAGCAGCGCCGACAGGGGGCAAGCGTACGAGCAGTACTTC

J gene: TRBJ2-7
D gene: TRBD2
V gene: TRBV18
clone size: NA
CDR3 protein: CASSLGLAYEQYF
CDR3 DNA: TGTGCCAGCTCACTGGGACTAGCGTACGAGCAGTACTTC

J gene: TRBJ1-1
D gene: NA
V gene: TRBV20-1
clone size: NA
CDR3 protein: CSADRNTEAFF
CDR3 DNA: TGCAGTGCTGATAGGAACACTGAAGCTTTCTTT

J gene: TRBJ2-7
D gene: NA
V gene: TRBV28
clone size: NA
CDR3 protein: CASSNRDFYEQYF
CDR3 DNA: TGTGCCAGCAGTAATAGGGACTTCTACGAGCAGTACTTC

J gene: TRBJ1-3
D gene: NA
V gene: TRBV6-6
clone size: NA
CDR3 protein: CASSYRRGSGNTIYF
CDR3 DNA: TGTGCCAGCAGTTACCGGAGGGGCTCTGGAAACACCATATATTTT

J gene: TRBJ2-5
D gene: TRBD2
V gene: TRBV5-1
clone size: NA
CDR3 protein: CASSKTSGQETQYF
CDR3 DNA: TGCGCCAGCAGCAAAACTAGCGGGCAAGAGACCCAGTACTTC

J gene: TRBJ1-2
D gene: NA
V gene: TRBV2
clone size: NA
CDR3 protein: CASTPRGLGDYGYTF
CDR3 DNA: TGTGCCAGCACTCCCCGAGGGCTCGGGGACTATGGCTACACCTTC

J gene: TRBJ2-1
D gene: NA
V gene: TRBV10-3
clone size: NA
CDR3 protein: CAISEWGTSYNEQFF
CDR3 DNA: TGTGCCATCAGTGAGTGGGGGACTTCCTACAATGAGCAGTTCTTC

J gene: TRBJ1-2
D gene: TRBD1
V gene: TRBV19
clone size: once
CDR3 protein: CATEGGQENYGYTF
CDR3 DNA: TGTGCCACCGAGGGAGGACAGGAAAACTATGGCTACACCTTC

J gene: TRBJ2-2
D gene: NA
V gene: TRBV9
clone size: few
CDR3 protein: CASSVVAGTGELFF
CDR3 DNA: TGTGCCAGCAGCGTAGTTGCGGGAACCGGGGAGCTGTTTTTT

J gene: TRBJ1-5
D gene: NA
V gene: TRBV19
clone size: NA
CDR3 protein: CASSRTQGGPQHF
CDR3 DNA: TGTGCCAGTAGTAGGACCCAAGGGGGGCCCCAGCATTTT

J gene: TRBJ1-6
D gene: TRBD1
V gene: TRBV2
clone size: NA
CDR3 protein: CASRGTGYNSPLHF
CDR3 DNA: TGTGCCAGCCGCGGGACAGGGTATAATTCACCCCTCCACTTT

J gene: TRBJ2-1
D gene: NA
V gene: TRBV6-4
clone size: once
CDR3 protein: CASSASPLGLNEQFF
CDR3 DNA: TGTGCCAGCAGTGCCTCCCCCCTAGGTCTTAATGAGCAGTTCTTC

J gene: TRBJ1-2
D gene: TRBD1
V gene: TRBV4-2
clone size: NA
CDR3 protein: CASRAGTGYNYGYTF
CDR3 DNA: TGTGCCAGCAGGGCCGGGACAGGGTATAACTATGGCTACACCTTC

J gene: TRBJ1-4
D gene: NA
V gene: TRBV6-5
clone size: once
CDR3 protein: CASSYPGHVNEKLFF
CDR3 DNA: TGTGCCAGCAGTTACCCGGGACACGTAAATGAAAAACTGTTTTTT

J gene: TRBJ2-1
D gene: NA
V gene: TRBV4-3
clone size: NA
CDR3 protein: CASSQVASGTYNEQFF
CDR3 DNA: TGCGCCAGCAGCCAAGTGGCCAGCGGCACCTACAATGAGCAGTTCTTC

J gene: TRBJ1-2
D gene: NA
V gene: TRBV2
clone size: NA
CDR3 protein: CASSVKGYYGYTF
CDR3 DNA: TGTGCCAGCAGTGTAAAGGGGTACTATGGCTACACCTTC

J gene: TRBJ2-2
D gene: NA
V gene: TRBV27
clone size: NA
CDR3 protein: CASSYRDGTGELFF
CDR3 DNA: TGTGCCAGCAGTTACAGGGACGGCACCGGGGAGCTGTTTTTT

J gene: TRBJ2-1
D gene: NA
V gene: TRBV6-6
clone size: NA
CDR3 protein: CASSRVSYNEQFF
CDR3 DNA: TGTGCCAGCAGCAGGGTCTCCTACAATGAGCAGTTCTTC

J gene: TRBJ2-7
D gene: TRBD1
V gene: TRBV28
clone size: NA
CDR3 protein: CASSLDRTFEQYF
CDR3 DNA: TGTGCCAGCAGCCTGGACAGGACCTTCGAGCAGTACTTC

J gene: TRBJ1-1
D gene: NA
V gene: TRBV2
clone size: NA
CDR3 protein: CASSPQNTEAFF
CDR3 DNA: TGTGCCAGCAGCCCCCAGAACACTGAAGCTTTCTTT

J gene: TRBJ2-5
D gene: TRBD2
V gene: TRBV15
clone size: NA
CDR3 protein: CATSQGTRLETQYF
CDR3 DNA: TGTGCCACCAGCCAGGGGACTAGGTTAGAGACCCAGTACTTC

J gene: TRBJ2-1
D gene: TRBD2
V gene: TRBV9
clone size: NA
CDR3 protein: CASSLAGPYNEQFF
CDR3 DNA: TGTGCCAGCAGCCTAGCGGGTCCCTACAATGAGCAGTTCTTC

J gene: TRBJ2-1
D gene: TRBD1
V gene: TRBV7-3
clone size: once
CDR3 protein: CASSLDRGFHNEQFF
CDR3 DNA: TGTGCCAGCAGCTTGGACAGGGGGTTCCACAATGAGCAGTTCTTC

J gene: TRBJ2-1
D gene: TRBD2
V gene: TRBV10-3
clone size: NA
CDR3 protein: CAISGWGPSGRAGNEQFF
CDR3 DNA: TGTGCCATCAGTGGTTGGGGACCTAGCGGGAGGGCGGGCAATGAGCAGTTCTTC

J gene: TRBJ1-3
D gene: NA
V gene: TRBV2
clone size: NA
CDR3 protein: CASSVTGAGNTIYF
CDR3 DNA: TGTGCCAGCAGCGTGACAGGAGCTGGAAACACCATATATTTT

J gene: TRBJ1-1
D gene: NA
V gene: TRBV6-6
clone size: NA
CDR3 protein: CASSYSMGHLTEAFF
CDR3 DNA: TGTGCCAGCAGTTACTCGATGGGACACCTCACTGAAGCTTTCTTT

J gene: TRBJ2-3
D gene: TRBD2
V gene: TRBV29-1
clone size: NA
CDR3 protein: CSVNSGRGTDTQYF
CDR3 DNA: TGCAGCGTTAATAGCGGGAGGGGCACAGATACGCAGTATTTT

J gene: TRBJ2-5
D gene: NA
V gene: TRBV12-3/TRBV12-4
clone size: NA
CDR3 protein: CASSLGQQETQYF
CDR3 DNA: TGTGCCAGCAGTTTAGGACAGCAAGAGACCCAGTACTTC